The 8 T cell receptor beta chains in this list originate from one sample, sequenced in a study of cytomegalovirus exposure and HLA in healthy donors. The primer mix had 60 Vbeta and 13 Jbeta primers. Profiling relied on immunoSEQ multiplex PCR, and the TCRdb table lists in-frame clones only, not all of them. Of some 150,000 clones detected, nearly 10% appear once; the ten largest clones hold 1.8%. The sequenced sample consisted of PBMCs. All receptors come from a man aged 50 or older in good health and CMV-seronegative.

This clone has just a few counts. The chain joins TRBV10-3 to TRBJ2-3; tentatively, D is TRBD2 (6 bases). Germline V gives CDR1 ENHRY, CDR2 SYGVKD. Deletions cut 10 bases from V and 0 bases from J, with 14 bases between. This CDR3 region has 14 residues. The CDR3 spells CATSAGPSTDTQYF. CDR3 DNA: TGTGCCACCTCTGCGGGGCCTAGCACAGATACGCAGTATTTT.

The V call is TRBV19, the J call TRBJ1-1; unclear D gene. Germline CDR1 and CDR2: LNHDA and SQIVND (reference sequence). V dropped 7 bases and J dropped 4 bases, with 19 bases sitting between them. This CDR3 region has 15 residues. The CDR3 loop reads CASTRRKWSFTEAFF. Here the CDR3 DNA reads TGTGCCAGTACTAGGAGAAAATGGAGTTTCACTGAAGCTTTCTTT. Full variable domain (rest looked up from reference TRBV19 and TRBJ1-1): DGGITQSPKYLFRKEGQNVTLSCEQNLNHDAMYWYRQDPGQGLRLIYYSQIVNDFQKGDIAEGYSVSREKKESFPLTVTSAQKNPTAFYLCASTRRKWSFTEAFFGQGTRLTVV.

This clone came up a few times. This chain joins TRBV27 and TRBJ2-1; 11 bases are shared with TRBD2. Germline CDR1 reads MNHEY; CDR2 reads SMNVEV (reference sequence). V lost 7 bases, J lost 2 bases, and 7 bases stayed unmatched. This CDR3 is built from 16 residues. Written as DNA, the CDR3 is TGTGCCAGCAATCAGGGACTAGCGGACCCCTACAATGAGCAGTTCTTC. The encoded protein is CASNQGLADPYNEQFF.

This clone was seen more than once but under ten times. V gene TRBV7-9 combines with J gene TRBJ2-7; 9 bases are shared with TRBD2. The CDR3 spans 15 residues. The germline gives CDR1 SEHNR, CDR2 FQNEAQ (reference sequence). After removal of 1 base from V and 3 bases from J, the junction contained 4 bases not matched to a gene. This chain's CDR3 is CASSLERGADYEQYF. CDR3 nucleotide sequence: TGTGCCAGCAGCTTAGAGCGGGGGGCCGACTACGAGCAGTACTTC.

The chain links TRBV7-8 to TRBJ1-1; 7 bases are shared with TRBD1. The CDR3 runs 14 residues. Germline V gives CDR1 SGHVS, CDR2 FQNEAQ. V dropped 5 bases and J dropped 2; count of bases not matched to a gene: 5. This CDR3 is CASSAGQVNTEAFF. The CDR3 DNA reads TGTGCCAGCAGCGCCGGACAGGTTAACACTGAAGCTTTCTTT.

This clone occurred a few times. The chain employs TRBV5-1 and TRBJ2-4, with 7 bases that match TRBD2. There are 16 residues in the CDR3. Trimming took 0 bases from V and 3 from J; bases not matched to a gene: 6. The V gene's germline CDR1 is SGHRS and CDR2 YFSETQ. The CDR3 loop reads CASSLETRGGKNIQYF. CDR3 DNA: TGCGCCAGCAGCTTGGAGACTCGCGGGGGCAAAAACATTCAGTACTTC.

The chain has TRBV18 and TRBJ1-1; 8 bases are shared with TRBD1. Trimming removed 2 bases from V and 4 bases from J; junction bases left unmatched: 3. This CDR3 region has 14 residues. Per the germline V gene, CDR1 is KGHSH and CDR2 is LQKENI. DNA of the CDR3: TGTGCCAGCTCACCAGACAGGGGCCCCACTGAAGCTTTCTTT. It encodes CASSPDRGPTEAFF.

This clone was found a few times. The V and J genes are TRBV2 and TRBJ1-1; D is unresolved. The CDR3 is 13 amino acids. V gave up 5 bases and J gave up 1 base, with 8 bases separating them. Germline V gene data show CDR1 as SNHLY and CDR2 as FYNNEI. CDR3 region: CASSNAGNTEAFF. CDR3 sequence (DNA): TGTGCCAGCAGTAATGCGGGGAACACTGAAGCTTTCTTT.